One sample yielded the 2 T cell receptor beta chains listed below, sequenced in a study of blood T cell repertoires in COVID-19. The method was immunoSEQ multiplex PCR; TCRdb's version includes in-frame clones alone and lacks a portion of them. The top ten clones hold roughly 11% of a sample with 20,000 or so clones, 88% of them seen once. Sequenced sample: peripheral blood. The receptors come from a human donor in a cohort sampled during active COVID-19.

V is TRBV11-2 and J is TRBJ2-2, with TRBD2 as a possible D gene (6 bases). This CDR3 has 14 amino acids. With 5 bases removed from V and 9 bases from J, the gap between germline ends came to 16 bases. Looked up from germline, CDR1 is SGHAT and CDR2 is FQNNGV. For the CDR3, the DNA is TGTGCCAGCAGCCCCGGGACTCAGCTCCGGGAGCTGTTTTTT. Encoded protein: CASSPGTQLRELFF.

The V and J genes are TRBV6-6 and TRBJ2-5; 10 bases are shared with TRBD2. CDR3 length: 15 residues. Germline V lookup: CDR1 MNHNY, CDR2 SVGAGI (reference sequence). After removal of 5 bases from V and 5 bases from J, the junction contained 8 bases not matched to a gene. This CDR3 is CASSPKRGGRETQYF. The CDR3 coding sequence is TGTGCCAGCAGTCCCAAGCGGGGGGGCCGGGAGACCCAGTACTTC.